This record covers a single T cell receptor beta chain. The CDR3 length is 10 residues. V gave up 6 bases and J gave up 15 bases; unmatched junction bases: 8. Germline loops: CDR1 DFQATT, CDR2 SNEGSKA (reference sequence). Participants were placed into cohorts based on the clinical history they reported. This record belongs to a study of blood T cell repertoires in COVID-19. Turning to the study itself: Researchers got acute and convalescent COVID-19 samples from the United States, Italy and Spain.

Only in-frame clones appear in the TCRdb table, and some are missing; sequencing was by immunoSEQ multiplex PCR. The data show fewer than 250,000 clones, over 70% seen once. V is TRBV20-1 and J is TRBJ2-1; TRBD2 agrees at 7 bases. The receptor comes from a woman in her thirties who had been exposed to COVID-19. The sequenced material came from PBMCs or T cells enriched from blood (not recorded which). This CDR3 reads CSANRGDVFF. In DNA, the CDR3 is TGCAGTGCCAATCGGGGGGACGTGTTCTTC.